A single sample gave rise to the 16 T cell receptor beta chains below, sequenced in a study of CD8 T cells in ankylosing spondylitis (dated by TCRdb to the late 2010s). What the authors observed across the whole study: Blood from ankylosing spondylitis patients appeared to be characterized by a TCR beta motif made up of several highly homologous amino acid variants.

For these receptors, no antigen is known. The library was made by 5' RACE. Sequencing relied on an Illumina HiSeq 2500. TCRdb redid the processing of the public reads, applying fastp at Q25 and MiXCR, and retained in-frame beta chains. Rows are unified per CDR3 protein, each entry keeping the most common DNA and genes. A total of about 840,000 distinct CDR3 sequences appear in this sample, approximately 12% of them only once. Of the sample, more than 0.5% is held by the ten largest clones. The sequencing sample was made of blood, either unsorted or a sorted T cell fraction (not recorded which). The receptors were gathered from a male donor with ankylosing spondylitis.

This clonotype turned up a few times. CDR3: CASSYSAGNTIYF. The DNA for the CDR3 is TGTGCCAGCAGTTACTCGGCTGGAAACACCATATATTTT. The V gene is TRBV6-5, the J gene TRBJ1-3, with D unclear. V gave up 0 bases and J gave up 2 bases, with 2 bases separating them. Germline V lookup: CDR1 MNHEY, CDR2 SVGAGI. The CDR3 has 13 amino acids.

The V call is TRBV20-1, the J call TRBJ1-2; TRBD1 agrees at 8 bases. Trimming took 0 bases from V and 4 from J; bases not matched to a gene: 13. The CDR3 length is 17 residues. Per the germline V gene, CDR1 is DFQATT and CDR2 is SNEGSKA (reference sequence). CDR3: CSAREYSGTGRLYGYTF. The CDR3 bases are TGCAGTGCTAGAGAATACTCCGGGACAGGACGGCTCTATGGCTACACCTTC.

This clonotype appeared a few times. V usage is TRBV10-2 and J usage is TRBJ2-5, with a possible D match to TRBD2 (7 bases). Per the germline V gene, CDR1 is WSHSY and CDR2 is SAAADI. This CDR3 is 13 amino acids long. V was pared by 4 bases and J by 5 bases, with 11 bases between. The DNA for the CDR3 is TGCGCCAGCAGTGGCAGGGGAGGGGAGACCCAGTACTTC. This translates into CASSGRGGETQYF.

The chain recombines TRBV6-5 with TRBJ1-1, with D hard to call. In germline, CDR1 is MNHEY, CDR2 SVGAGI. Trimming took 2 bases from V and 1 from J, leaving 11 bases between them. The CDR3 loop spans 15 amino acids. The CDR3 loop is CASSYTLPGNTEAFF. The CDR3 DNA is TGTGCCAGCAGTTACACCCTTCCGGGGAACACTGAAGCTTTCTTT.

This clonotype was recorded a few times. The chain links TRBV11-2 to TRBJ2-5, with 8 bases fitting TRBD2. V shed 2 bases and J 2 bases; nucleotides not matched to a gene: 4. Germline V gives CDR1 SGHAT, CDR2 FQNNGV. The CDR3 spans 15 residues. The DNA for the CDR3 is TGTGCCAGCAGCTTATACCGGGGGGGGCAAGAGACCCAGTACTTC. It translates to CASSLYRGGQETQYF.

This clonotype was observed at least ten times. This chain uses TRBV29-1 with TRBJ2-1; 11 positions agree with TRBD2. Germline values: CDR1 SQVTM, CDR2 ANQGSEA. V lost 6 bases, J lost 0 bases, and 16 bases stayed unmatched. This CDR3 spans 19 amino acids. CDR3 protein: CSVRSIETSGKSSYNEQFF. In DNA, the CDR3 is TGCAGCGTCCGAAGTATTGAGACTAGCGGGAAGAGCTCCTACAATGAGCAGTTCTTC.

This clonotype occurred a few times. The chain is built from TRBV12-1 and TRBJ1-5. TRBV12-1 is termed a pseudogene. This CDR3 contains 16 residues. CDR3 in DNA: TGTGCCAGCAGCTTCAGGACCGCTCAAGGCAATCAGCCCCAGCATTTT. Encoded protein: CASSFRTAQGNQPQHF.

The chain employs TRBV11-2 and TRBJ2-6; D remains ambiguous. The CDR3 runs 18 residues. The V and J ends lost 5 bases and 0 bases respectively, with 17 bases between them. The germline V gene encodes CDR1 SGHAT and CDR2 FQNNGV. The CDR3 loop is CASSLNIGIVSGANVLTF. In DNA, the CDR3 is TGTGCCAGCAGCCTAAACATAGGAATCGTCTCTGGGGCCAACGTCCTGACTTTC.

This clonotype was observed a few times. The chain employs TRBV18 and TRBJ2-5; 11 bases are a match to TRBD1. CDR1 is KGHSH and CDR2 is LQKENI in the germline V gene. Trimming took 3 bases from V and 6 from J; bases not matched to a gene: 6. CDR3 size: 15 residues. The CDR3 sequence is CASSPPGTGGQTQYF. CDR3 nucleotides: TGTGCCAGCTCACCGCCCGGGACAGGGGGGCAGACCCAGTACTTC.

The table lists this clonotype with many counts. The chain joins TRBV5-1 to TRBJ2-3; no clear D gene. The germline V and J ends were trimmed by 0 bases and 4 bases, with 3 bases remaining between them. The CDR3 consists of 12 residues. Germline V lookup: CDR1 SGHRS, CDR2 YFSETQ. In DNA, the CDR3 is TGCGCCAGCAGCTTGGAGTCAGATACGCAGTATTTT. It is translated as CASSLESDTQYF.

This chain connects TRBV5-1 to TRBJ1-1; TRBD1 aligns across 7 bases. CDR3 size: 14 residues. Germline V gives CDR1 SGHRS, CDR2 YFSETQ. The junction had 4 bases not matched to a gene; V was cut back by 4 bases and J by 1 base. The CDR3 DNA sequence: TGCGCCAGCAGCGTGACAGGGAGGAACACTGAAGCTTTCTTT. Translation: CASSVTGRNTEAFF.

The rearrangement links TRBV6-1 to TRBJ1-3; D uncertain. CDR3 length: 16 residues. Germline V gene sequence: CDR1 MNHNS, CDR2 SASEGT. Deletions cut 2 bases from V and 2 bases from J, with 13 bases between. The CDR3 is CASSEISEITGNTIYF. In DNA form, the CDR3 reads TGTGCCAGCAGTGAAATATCAGAAATCACTGGAAACACCATATATTTT.

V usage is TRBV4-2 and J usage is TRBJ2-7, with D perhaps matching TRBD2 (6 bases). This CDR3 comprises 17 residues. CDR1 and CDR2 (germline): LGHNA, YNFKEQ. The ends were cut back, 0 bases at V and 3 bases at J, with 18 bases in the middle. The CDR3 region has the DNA TGTGCCAGCAGCCAAGACCCTCGACCGGGAGAGGTCTACGAGCAGTACTTC. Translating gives CASSQDPRPGEVYEQYF.

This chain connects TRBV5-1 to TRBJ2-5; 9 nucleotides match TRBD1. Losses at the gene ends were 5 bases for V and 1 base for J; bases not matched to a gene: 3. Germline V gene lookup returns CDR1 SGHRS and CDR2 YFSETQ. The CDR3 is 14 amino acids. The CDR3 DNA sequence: TGCGCCAGCAGTGGACAGGGGACCCAAGAGACCCAGTACTTC. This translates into CASSGQGTQETQYF.

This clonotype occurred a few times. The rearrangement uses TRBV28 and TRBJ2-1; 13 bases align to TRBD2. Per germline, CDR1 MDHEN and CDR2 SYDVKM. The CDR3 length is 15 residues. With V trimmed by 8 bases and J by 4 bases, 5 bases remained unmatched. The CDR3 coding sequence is TGTGCCAGCGGAAGGACTAGCGGGGGATACAATGAGCAGTTCTTC. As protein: CASGRTSGGYNEQFF.

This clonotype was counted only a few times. The CDR3, as DNA: TGCGCCAGCAGCCGTAGGCTGGATCAGCCCCAGCATTTT. Translating it yields CASSRRLDQPQHF. The rearrangement links TRBV4-1 to TRBJ1-5; the D is unclear. The CDR3 is 13 amino acids. Germline assignment: CDR1 MGHRA and CDR2 YSYEKL. Trimming shortened V by 4 bases and J by 5 bases, and 9 bases separated the two germline ends.